This passage covers 20 T cell receptor beta chains from one sample sequenced in a study of T cells in Graves' hyperthyroidism and ophthalmopathy. Using RNA transcripts as the source, TCR beta CDR3 regions were amplified. Researchers ran a first-round RT-PCR on the TCR CDR3 using the HTBI primer set. One entry per CDR3 protein, called by TCRdb with MiXCR from the multiplex PCR reads. The sample has 500,000 to 600,000 distinct CDR3 sequences, less than 20% seen once. Sequencing input: blood. Source of these receptors: a man aged 35-49 years with Graves' ophthalmopathy.

J is TRBJ2-3 and V is TRBV7-2; the match to TRBD1 covers 9 bases. Germline V gene sequence: CDR1 SGHTA, CDR2 FQGNSA. J lost 6 bases, V lost 4 bases, and 8 bases had no gene match. This CDR3 contains 15 residues. CDR3 sequence reads: CASSSRTGVPDTQYF. DNA of the CDR3: TGTGCCAGCAGCTCAAGGACAGGGGTACCGGATACGCAGTATTTT.

The chain combines TRBV20-1 with TRBJ1-2; D remains ambiguous. The germline V gene has CDR1 DFQATT and CDR2 SNEGSKA (reference sequence). V was cut by 0 bases and J by 2 bases, with 10 bases left in between. The length of the CDR3 is 14 residues. The chain's CDR3 is CSARENGKNYGYTF. The CDR3 DNA reads TGCAGTGCTAGAGAAAACGGAAAAAACTATGGCTACACCTTC.

This clonotype was picked up many times. This chain connects TRBV2 to TRBJ2-1; weak D call: TRBD1 (8 bases). Trimming cost V 8 bases and J 6 bases, with 14 bases left between them. The CDR3 contains 13 residues. Germline CDR1 is SNHLY and CDR2 is FYNNEI. DNA of the CDR3: TGTGCCAGCCAGGGGGCGGGGGTCAATGAGCAGTTCTTC. Its protein product is CASQGAGVNEQFF.

This clonotype was seen only a few times. The V and J genes are TRBV5-1 and TRBJ2-1; TRBD1 agrees at 10 bases. The CDR3 sequence is 14 residues long. The V gene's germline CDR1 is SGHRS and CDR2 YFSETQ. J gave up 9 bases and V 1 base, and 4 bases lay outside the gene matches. This CDR3 reads CASSLRQGASEQFF. The CDR3 DNA reads TGCGCCAGCAGCTTGAGACAGGGGGCTAGTGAGCAGTTCTTC.

The chain employs TRBV6-5 and TRBJ1-5, with a tentative D call TRBD1 (5 bases). Trimming shortened V by 2 bases and J by 11 bases, and 19 bases separated the two germline ends. CDR1 and CDR2 from the germline V gene are MNHEY and SVGAGI. The CDR3 loop spans 15 amino acids. CDR3 residues: CASSYPWQGVEAQHF. The CDR3 DNA follows: TGTGCCAGCAGTTACCCCTGGCAGGGCGTCGAGGCCCAGCATTTT.

Many counts were recorded for this clonotype. This chain connects TRBV6-2 or TRBV6-3 to TRBJ2-1; 8 nucleotides match TRBD1. This CDR3 comprises 15 residues. V gave up 5 bases and J gave up 8 bases; unmatched junction bases: 11. Germline V gene sequence: CDR1 MNHEY, CDR2 SVGEGT. The CDR3 is CASSRQGIGVDEQFF. Here the CDR3 DNA reads TGTGCCAGCAGTAGACAGGGGATTGGGGTCGATGAGCAGTTCTTC.

This clonotype occurred a few times. V is TRBV11-2 and J is TRBJ2-6; 8 bases agree with TRBD1. The CDR3 covers 15 residues. In germline, CDR1 is SGHAT, CDR2 FQNNGV. J lost 2 bases, V lost 3 bases, and 0 bases had no gene match. CDR3 region: CASSFRGPGANVLTF. The CDR3 coding sequence is TGTGCCAGCAGCTTCAGGGGGCCTGGGGCCAACGTCCTGACTTTC.

This clonotype was observed a few times. CDR3 sequence reads: CASGLVHGSSGANVLTF. CDR3 nucleotides: TGTGCTAGTGGTTTGGTACACGGCAGCTCTGGGGCCAACGTCCTGACTTTC. V and J are TRBV12-5 and TRBJ2-6; the D is unclear. Germline V gene data show CDR1 as LGHNT and CDR2 as FRNRAP. The CDR3 is 17 residues long. Trimming left V 0 bases short and J 0 bases short, with 9 bases between. Filled out from reference TRBV12-5 and TRBJ2-6, the complete variable domain reads DARVTQTPRHKVTEMGQEVTMRCQPILGHNTVFWYRQTMMQGLELLAYFRNRAPLDDSGMPKDRFSAEMPDATLATLKIQPSEPRDSAVYFCASGLVHGSSGANVLTFGAGSRLTVL.

This clonotype was counted between two and nine times. A single base separates this from a much larger clone, so it may be a read error. The chain uses TRBV5-6 and TRBJ2-3; TRBD2 is a possible D gene (6 bases). The germline gives CDR1 SGHDT, CDR2 YYEEEE. V dropped 2 bases and J dropped 4 bases, with 8 bases sitting between them. The CDR3 consists of 13 residues. CDR3 residues: CASSFLAADTQYF. The DNA for the CDR3 is TGTGCCAGCAGCTTCTTAGCGGCAGATACGCAGTATTTT.

V gene TRBV24-1 combines with J gene TRBJ2-1, with 12 bases that match TRBD2. CDR3 size: 19 residues. From germline, CDR1 is KGHDR and CDR2 SFDVKD. V was clipped by 2 bases and J by 0 bases; unmatched bases: 7. CDR3 sequence: CATSDSSSGGASSYNEQFF. The CDR3, as DNA: TGTGCCACCAGTGATTCCTCTAGCGGGGGGGCTAGCTCCTACAATGAGCAGTTCTTC.

This clonotype was seen many times. V usage is TRBV20-1 and J usage is TRBJ1-1, with D perhaps TRBD1 (6 bases). The ends were cut back, 5 bases at V and 0 bases at J, with 13 bases in the middle. The CDR3 length is 14 residues. The germline CDR1 and CDR2 sequences are DFQATT and SNEGSKA (reference sequence). CDR3: CSARGGGVNTEAFF. The CDR3 nucleotides are TGCAGTGCTCGCGGGGGGGGCGTGAACACTGAAGCTTTCTTT.

This clonotype was seen a few times. The chain links TRBV12-3 or TRBV12-4 to TRBJ1-4; 7 bases are a match to TRBD1. This CDR3 has 14 amino acids. The J segment lost 8 bases and the V segment lost 8 bases, leaving 11 bases of the junction unmatched. This CDR3 reads CASQFPGQREKLFF. The CDR3 bases are TGTGCCAGCCAGTTCCCGGGACAGCGCGAAAAACTGTTTTTT.

This chain joins TRBV19 and TRBJ2-6; no clear D gene. Between the trimmed V and J ends, which lost 3 bases and 4 bases, there was a span of 10 bases. The CDR3 spans 15 residues. The V gene's germline CDR1 is LNHDA and CDR2 SQIVND (reference sequence). CDR3 amino acids: CASSISGIGANVLTF. The CDR3 nucleotides read TGTGCCAGTAGTATTTCGGGCATCGGGGCCAACGTCCTGACTTTC.

This clonotype was observed many times. This chain links TRBV29-1 with TRBJ1-1; D gene unclear. The CDR3 is made up of 12 amino acids. Deletions cut 3 bases from V and 5 bases from J, with 10 bases between. The germline V gene has CDR1 SQVTM and CDR2 ANQGSEA. The CDR3 DNA sequence: TGCAGCGTTGAGATTAGTGAGACTGAAGCTTTCTTT. Its protein product is CSVEISETEAFF.

This clonotype was counted ten times or more. The chain employs TRBV7-8 and TRBJ2-7, with 8 bases identical to TRBD2. Germline CDR1 and CDR2: SGHVS and FQNEAQ. V lost 5 bases, J lost 7 bases, and 7 bases stayed unmatched. The CDR3 has 13 residues. The CDR3 bases are TGTGCCAGCAGCACGGGACTAGTACGGGAGCAGTACTTC. Protein sequence: CASSTGLVREQYF.

To note about this clonotype: A much larger clone differs by one base, so this may be a read error. The rearrangement links TRBV12-3 or TRBV12-4 to TRBJ2-3; D remains unclear. The CDR3 length is 16 residues. The CDR3 spells CAGSLNPGASTDTQYF. CDR3 coding DNA: TGTGCCGGCAGTTTAAACCCAGGAGCTAGCACAGATACGCAGTATTTT.

This clonotype occurred many times. At one boundary the junction diverges from the germline segment, which might be a read error. CDR3 sequence reads: CASTLVSLWLAASGTSTDTQYF. The CDR3 DNA is TGTGCCAGCACCTTAGTATCTTTGTGGCTAGCGGCGAGTGGAACTAGCACAGATACGCAGTATTTT. The rearrangement uses TRBV7-2 and TRBJ2-3; TRBD2 agrees at 7 bases. The CDR3 runs to 22 residues. Germline CDR1 SGHTA, CDR2 FQGNSA. Filled out from reference TRBV7-2 and TRBJ2-3, the complete variable domain reads GAGVSQSPSNKVTEKGKDVELRCDPISGHTALYWYRQSLGQGLEFLIYFQGNSAPDKSGLPSDRFSAERTGGSVSTLTIQRTQQEDSAVYLCASTLVSLWLAASGTSTDTQYFGPGTRLTVL.

This rearrangement joins TRBV7-6 to TRBJ1-5, with 7 bases that match TRBD1. The CDR3 is 14 amino acids. The germline CDR1 and CDR2 sequences are SGHVS and FNYEAQ. V was pared by 5 bases and J by 5 bases, with 6 bases of the junction left unmatched. CDR3 in amino acids: CASSKGTVDQPQHF. The DNA of the CDR3 is TGTGCCAGCAGCAAGGGGACAGTAGATCAGCCCCAGCATTTT.

V gene TRBV29-1 combines with J gene TRBJ2-5; no definite D call. This CDR3 is 13 amino acids long. V dropped 4 bases and J dropped 3 bases, with 12 bases sitting between them. Germline V lookup: CDR1 SQVTM, CDR2 ANQGSEA. This chain's CDR3 is CSVGSKVKETQYF. The CDR3, as DNA: TGCAGCGTTGGGTCAAAGGTGAAAGAGACCCAGTACTTC. Variable domain in full (rest from reference TRBV29-1 and TRBJ2-5): SAVISQKPSRDICQRGTSLTIQCQVDSQVTMMFWYRQQPGQSLTLIATANQGSEATYESGFVIDKFPISRPNLTFSTLTVSNMSPEDSSIYLCSVGSKVKETQYFGPGTRLLVL.

The V gene is TRBV5-4, the J gene TRBJ2-5; TRBD2 aligns across 7 bases. Germline-derived CDR1 and CDR2 are SGHNT and YYREEE (reference sequence). Losses at the gene ends were 0 bases for V and 0 bases for J; bases not matched to a gene: 5. This CDR3 comprises 16 residues. In DNA, the CDR3 is TGTGCCAGCAGCTTGGGGGGGGGAGGGAACCAAGAGACCCAGTACTTC. Translating it yields CASSLGGGGNQETQYF.